This note documents a single TCR beta chain sequence. The identical CDR3 is also encoded by other nucleotide sequences in the sample. This sample is drawn from a study of cytomegalovirus exposure and HLA in healthy donors. Germline CDR1 and CDR2: SGHTA and FQGNSA. After removal of 5 bases from V and 4 bases from J, the junction contained 4 bases not matched to a gene. This CDR3 spans 13 amino acids. Primers included in the PCR were 60 Vbeta and 13 Jbeta primers. Profiling relied on immunoSEQ multiplex PCR, and the TCRdb table lists in-frame clones only, not all of them. The data show some 180,000 clones, about 13% seen once.

The chain combines TRBV7-2 with TRBJ2-5, with 7 positions matching TRBD1. The TCR was taken from a man aged 50 to 59 in good health and CMV-seropositive. Input material: PBMCs. CDR3 protein: CASSPRTGETQYF. Here the CDR3 DNA reads TGTGCCAGCAGCCCGCGGACAGGAGAGACCCAGTACTTC. Looking up the rest from reference TRBV7-2 and TRBJ2-5 gives the full variable domain: GAGVSQSPSNKVTEKGKDVELRCDPISGHTALYWYRQSLGQGLEFLIYFQGNSAPDKSGLPSDRFSAERTGGSVSTLTIQRTQQEDSAVYLCASSPRTGETQYFGPGTRLLVL.